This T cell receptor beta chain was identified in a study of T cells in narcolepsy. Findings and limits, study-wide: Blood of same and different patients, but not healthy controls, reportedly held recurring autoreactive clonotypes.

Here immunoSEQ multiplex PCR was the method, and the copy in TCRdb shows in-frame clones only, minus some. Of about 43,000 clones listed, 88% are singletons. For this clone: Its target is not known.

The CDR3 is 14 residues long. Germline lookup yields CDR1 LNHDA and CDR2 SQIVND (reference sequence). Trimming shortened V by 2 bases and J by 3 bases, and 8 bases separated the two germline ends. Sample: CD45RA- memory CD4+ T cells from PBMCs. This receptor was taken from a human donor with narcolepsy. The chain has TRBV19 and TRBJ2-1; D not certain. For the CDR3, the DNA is TGTGCCAGTAGTATATCGGTTGTCTACAATGAGCAGTTCTTC. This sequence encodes CASSISVVYNEQFF.